The 4 T cell receptor beta chains given below trace back to one sample, sequenced in a study of blood T cell repertoires in COVID-19. TCRdb's copy holds only in-frame clones and misses some; the assay was immunoSEQ multiplex PCR. This sample carries 150,000 to 200,000 clones, less than 90% of them seen once, and the ten largest clones take 10% to 11%. The sequenced sample consisted of peripheral blood. These receptor sequences come from an older woman with COVID-19, enrolled during active disease.

This chain links TRBV19 with TRBJ1-3; D call uncertain. The V end was cut by 1 base, the J end by 10 bases, with 20 bases between. The length of the CDR3 is 16 residues. Germline V gene data show CDR1 as LNHDA and CDR2 as SQIVND (reference sequence). The CDR3 loop reads CASSIVAVTMGGTIYF. CDR3 sequence (DNA): TGTGCCAGTAGTATAGTAGCCGTTACCATGGGTGGAACCATATATTTT. Using reference TRBV19 and TRBJ1-3 for the parts outside the CDR3, the full variable domain is DGGITQSPKYLFRKEGQNVTLSCEQNLNHDAMYWYRQDPGQGLRLIYYSQIVNDFQKGDIAEGYSVSREKKESFPLTVTSAQKNPTAFYLCASSIVAVTMGGTIYFGEGSWLTVV.

The rearrangement uses TRBV10-1 and TRBJ2-1; unclear D gene. The CDR3 sequence is 14 residues long. Trimming left V 2 bases short and J 7 bases short, with 12 bases between. Per the germline V gene, CDR1 is WNHNN and CDR2 is SYGVQD (reference sequence). In DNA, the CDR3 is TGCGCCAGCAGTGAGACATCACGGCGGAATGAGCAGTTCTTC. Translation: CASSETSRRNEQFF.

The rearrangement uses TRBV5-1 and TRBJ1-2, with a tentative D call TRBD1 (5 bases). Between the trimmed V and J ends, which lost 3 bases and 0 bases, there was a span of 24 bases. The CDR3 length is 19 residues. The germline V gene has CDR1 SGHRS and CDR2 YFSETQ. Here the CDR3 DNA reads TGCGCCAGCAGCTCCTCCCGGGGGGATCCCAAGGCTTCTAACTATGGCTACACCTTC. It is translated as CASSSSRGDPKASNYGYTF.

The rearrangement links TRBV23-1 to TRBJ1-5; 7 positions agree with TRBD1. TRBV23-1 is placed among ORFs of uncertain function. Germline trimming cut 4 bases from V and 2 bases from J; bases unmatched to any gene: 17. The CDR3 contains 19 residues. CDR3 sequence: CASSPSGQGEVEGNQPQHF. CDR3 bases: TGCGCCAGCAGTCCCAGTGGTCAGGGGGAAGTAGAAGGCAATCAGCCCCAGCATTTT.